Listed below are T cell receptor beta chains from one sample, sequenced in a study of shared T cell receptors in the human thymus. Data came from immunoSEQ multiplex PCR; TCRdb stores just in-frame clones and leaves some out. The sample comprises 700,000 to 750,000 clones, approximately 85% of which are singletons, and under 0.012% rests with the top ten. These data are also associated with another study on human thymus T cells.

The sample taken for sequencing was thymocytes. These TCRs come from a girl under three years old with a congenital heart defect. Each CDR3 is given with its conserved first and last residue. The D gene is left open where the match is weak. Clone size is shown for a subset of rows, as once, few, many or a class of expanded clone.

TRBJ2-3,-,TRBD1,TRBV10-3,15,TGTGCCATCAGCGCCGACAGGGGAGGCACAGATACGCAGTATTTT,CAISADRGGTDTQYF
TRBJ2-3,once,TRBD2,TRBV5-1,15,TGCGCCAGCAGCTCCAGGACTAGCGGGGGAGATACGCAGTATTTT,CASSSRTSGGDTQYF
TRBJ2-2,-,-,TRBV19,17,TGTGCCAGTAGTATAGATTTGGGCAGGTTTAGATCCGGGGAGCTGTTTTTT,CASSIDLGRFRSGELFF
TRBJ1-4,-,TRBD1,TRBV5-1,19,TGCGCCAGCAGCTGGACAGGGTTGAACCTACCGGCAACTAATGAAAAACTGTTTTTT,CASSWTGLNLPATNEKLFF
TRBJ2-7,-,TRBD2,TRBV7-2,16,TGTGCCAGCAGCCCACGGCTAGCGGGGTCAGCCTACGAGCAGTACTTC,CASSPRLAGSAYEQYF
TRBJ1-5,-,TRBD1,TRBV19,17,TGTGCCAGTAGTATAGTCGGGGACAGCAAGCCAAATCAGCCCCAGCATTTT,CASSIVGDSKPNQPQHF
TRBJ2-7,-,TRBD1,TRBV6-4,21,TGTGCCAGCAGTGACCCGGGTCTATACAGGGGACACCACCCTCCTATCTACGAGCAGTACTTC,CASSDPGLYRGHHPPIYEQYF
TRBJ1-6,-,-,TRBV4-1,17,TGCGCCAGCAGCCTTTACAGGGTAACGTCCTATAATTCCCCCCTCCACTTT,CASSLYRVTSYNSPLHF
TRBJ2-1,-,TRBD2,TRBV27,15,TGTGCCAGCAGGTTGACTAGCGGGGGGGAGCATGAGCAGTTCTTC,CASRLTSGGEHEQFF
TRBJ1-1,-,-,TRBV6-5,14,TGTGCATGCGGGGAGGGCCCGGCGCACACTGAAGCTTTCTTT,CACGEGPAHTEAFF
TRBJ2-5,-,-,TRBV30,15,TGTGCCTGGAGTATTACTAGCTCCCCCCGGGGGACCCAGTACTTC,CAWSITSSPRGTQYF
TRBJ2-7,once,TRBD2,TRBV15,20,TGTGCCACCAGCAGAGCCCCTCTGCGGGGGGCCCGGCACTTCTCCTACGAGCAGTACTTC,CATSRAPLRGARHFSYEQYF
TRBJ1-1,-,-,TRBV10-3,14,TGTGCCATCAGTGATCAGGTGGTGAGCACTGAAGCTTTCTTT,CAISDQVVSTEAFF
TRBJ1-6,-,-,TRBV5-6,16,TGTGCCAGCACCATTTCGCCCCCGGGTATTAATTCACCCCTCCACTTT,CASTISPPGINSPLHF
TRBJ2-7,-,TRBD1,TRBV10-3,14,TGTGCCATCAGGACGGGGACAGGGGGCTACGAGCAGTACTTC,CAIRTGTGGYEQYF
TRBJ2-5,-,TRBD1,TRBV11-1,18,TGTGCCAGCAGCTTTGTCCGCGGGACAGGGAGTCTTGTTGAGACCCAGTACTTC,CASSFVRGTGSLVETQYF
TRBJ1-3,-,-,TRBV28,15,TGTGCCAGCAGCCCTGCAGCGATGACTGGAAACACCATATATTTT,CASSPAAMTGNTIYF
TRBJ1-1,-,-,TRBV7-2,13,TGTGCCAGCAGCTTGCCCGGCTTGGGGCAAGCTTTCTTT,CASSLPGLGQAFF
TRBJ2-1,-,TRBD2,TRBV27,18,TGTGCCAGCAGTTTCTCGGACAGGGGACTAGCGGCCTACAATGAGCAGTTCTTC,CASSFSDRGLAAYNEQFF
TRBJ1-6,-,-,TRBV4-1,20,TGCGCCAGCAGCCAAGGGAGGTCGTTGGTCGGACGGCCTCTGAGGTCACCCCTCCACTTT,CASSQGRSLVGRPLRSPLHF
TRBJ1-3,once,-,TRBV4-1,17,TGCGCCAGCAGCCAAGGTCGAGGCAGACTCTCTGGAAACACCATATATTTT,CASSQGRGRLSGNTIYF
TRBJ1-6,-,TRBD1,TRBV28,16,TGTGCCAGCAGTACCGGGACAGGGAGAATGAATTCACCCCTCCACTTT,CASSTGTGRMNSPLHF
TRBJ1-1,-,-,TRBV6-5,14,TGTGCCAGCAGCCCCATCCCGCGGGGCACTGAAGCTTTCTTT,CASSPIPRGTEAFF
TRBJ1-4,-,-,TRBV7-6,17,TGTGCCAGCAGCTTAGCCAGTCCCTTCTCAGCTAATGAAAAACTGTTTTTT,CASSLASPFSANEKLFF
TRBJ1-5,-,TRBD1,TRBV28,12,TGTGCCAGCAGTTTAGCTAACAGGGGGATTCATTTT,CASSLANRGIHF
TRBJ2-1,once,TRBD1,TRBV6-1,19,TGTGCCAGCAGTGAAGTCCGGGACAGGGGCGTGGGGGTAGGCAATGAGCAGTTCTTC,CASSEVRDRGVGVGNEQFF
TRBJ1-2,-,TRBD1,TRBV30,15,TGTGCCTCTTCCATCGACAGGGGGTTAAACTATGGCTACACCTTC,CASSIDRGLNYGYTF
TRBJ2-1,-,TRBD2,TRBV6-4,18,TGTGCCAGCAGTCCCGGGGCTAGCGGGGGGATCTCCTACAATGAGCAGTTCTTC,CASSPGASGGISYNEQFF
TRBJ1-3,-,-,TRBV7-8,16,TGTGCCAGCAGCTTGGGACACAAGTACTCTGGAAACACCATATATTTT,CASSLGHKYSGNTIYF
TRBJ1-5,once,-,TRBV6-1,15,TGTGCCAGCATCTGTTCCGGAGGTAGCAATCAGCCCCAGCATTTT,CASICSGGSNQPQHF
TRBJ1-2,-,-,TRBV7-2,18,TGTGCCAGCAGCCCCCGGGAGGAGGGGGGTGAGGGGTACTATGGCTACACCTTC,CASSPREEGGEGYYGYTF
TRBJ1-6,-,TRBD1,TRBV11-2,19,TGTGCCAGCAGCTCGGGACAGGGGCTTTTGCCTGACTATAATTCACCCCTCCACTTT,CASSSGQGLLPDYNSPLHF
TRBJ1-5,-,-,TRBV28,14,TGTGCCAGCACCAAGGTGAGGGAGGGTCAGCCCCAGCATTTT,CASTKVREGQPQHF
TRBJ2-1,-,-,TRBV5-6,16,TGTGCCAGCAGCAAAGCCCGGGGGAGCTCCTACAATGAGCAGTTCTTC,CASSKARGSSYNEQFF
TRBJ2-2,-,-,TRBV15,15,TGTGCCACCAGCAGAGGGCAGGGGAACACCGGGGAGCTGTTTTTT,CATSRGQGNTGELFF
TRBJ2-1,few,TRBD2,TRBV5-1,18,TGCGCCAGCAGGTCGGGACTAGCGGGGGGGATTCCCTACAATGAGCAGTTCTTC,CASRSGLAGGIPYNEQFF
TRBJ1-1,-,-,TRBV5-1,18,TGCGCCAGCAGCTTAAGAGTGGATCAAGGACAGATGAACACTGAAGCTTTCTTT,CASSLRVDQGQMNTEAFF
TRBJ2-7,-,TRBD2,TRBV2,15,TGTGCCAGCAGTGAGTTTGGGACTAGGATCTACGAGCAGTACTTC,CASSEFGTRIYEQYF
TRBJ2-5,-,-,TRBV28,15,TGTGCCAGCAGTTTAGAACGGACAAGTCAAGAGACCCAGTACTTC,CASSLERTSQETQYF
TRBJ1-1,-,-,TRBV5-1,16,TGCGCCAGCAGCTTGGCCTTGGCCGCCATGAACACTGAAGCTTTCTTT,CASSLALAAMNTEAFF
TRBJ2-5,-,-,TRBV25-1,15,TGTGCCAGCAGTGACCCCCAGCAGGGCACAGAGACCCAGTACTTC,CASSDPQQGTETQYF